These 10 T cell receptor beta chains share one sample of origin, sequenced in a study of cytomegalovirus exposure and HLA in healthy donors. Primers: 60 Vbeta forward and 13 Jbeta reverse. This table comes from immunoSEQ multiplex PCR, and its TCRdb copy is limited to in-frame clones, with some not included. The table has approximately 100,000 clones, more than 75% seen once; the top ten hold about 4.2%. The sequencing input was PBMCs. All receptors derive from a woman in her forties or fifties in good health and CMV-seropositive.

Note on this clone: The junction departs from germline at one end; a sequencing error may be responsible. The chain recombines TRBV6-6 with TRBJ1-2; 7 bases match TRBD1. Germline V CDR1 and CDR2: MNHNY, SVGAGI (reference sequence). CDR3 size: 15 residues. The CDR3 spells CASSYSTGSNYSYTF. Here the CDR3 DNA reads TGTGCCAGCAGTTACTCGACAGGGTCTAACTATAGCTACACCTTC.

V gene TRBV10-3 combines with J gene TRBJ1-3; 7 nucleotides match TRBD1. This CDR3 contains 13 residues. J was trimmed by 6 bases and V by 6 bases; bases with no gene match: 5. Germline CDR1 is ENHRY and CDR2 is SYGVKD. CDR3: CAISDRALNTIYF. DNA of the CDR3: TGTGCCATCAGCGACAGGGCCCTAAACACCATATATTTT.

The CDR3 region is CASSLAGEPDTQYF. CDR3 nucleotide sequence: TGCGCCAGCAGCTTGGCAGGGGAACCAGATACGCAGTATTTT. The chain recombines TRBV5-1 with TRBJ2-3; perhaps TRBD1 as D (6 bases). Germline V lookup: CDR1 SGHRS, CDR2 YFSETQ. This CDR3 has 14 amino acids. V was clipped by 0 bases and J by 4 bases, with 9 bases between them.

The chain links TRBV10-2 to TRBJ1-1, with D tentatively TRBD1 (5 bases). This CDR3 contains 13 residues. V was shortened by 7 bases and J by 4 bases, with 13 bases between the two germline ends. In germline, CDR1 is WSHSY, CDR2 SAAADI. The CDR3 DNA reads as TGCGCCAGCAATCAGGGTATGGGCACTGAAGCTTTCTTT. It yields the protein CASNQGMGTEAFF.

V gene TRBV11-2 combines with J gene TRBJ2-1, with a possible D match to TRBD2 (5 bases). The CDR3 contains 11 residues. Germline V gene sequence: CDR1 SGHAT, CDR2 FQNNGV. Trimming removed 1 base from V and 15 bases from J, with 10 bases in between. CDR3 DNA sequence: TGTGCCAGCAGCTTAGTACTAGGACTGTTCTTC. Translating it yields CASSLVLGLFF.

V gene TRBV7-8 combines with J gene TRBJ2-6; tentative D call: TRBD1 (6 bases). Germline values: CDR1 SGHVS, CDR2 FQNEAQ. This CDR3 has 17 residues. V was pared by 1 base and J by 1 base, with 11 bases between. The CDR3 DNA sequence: TGTGCCAGCAGCTTAGTCGAACAGGGTTCTGGGGCCAACGTCCTGACTTTC. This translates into CASSLVEQGSGANVLTF.

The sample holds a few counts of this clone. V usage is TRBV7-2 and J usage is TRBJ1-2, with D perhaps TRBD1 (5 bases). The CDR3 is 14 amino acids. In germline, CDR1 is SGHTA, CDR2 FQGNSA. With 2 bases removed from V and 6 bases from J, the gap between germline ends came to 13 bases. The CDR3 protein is CASSLKPGIDGYTF. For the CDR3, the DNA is TGTGCCAGCAGCTTAAAACCAGGGATTGATGGCTACACCTTC.

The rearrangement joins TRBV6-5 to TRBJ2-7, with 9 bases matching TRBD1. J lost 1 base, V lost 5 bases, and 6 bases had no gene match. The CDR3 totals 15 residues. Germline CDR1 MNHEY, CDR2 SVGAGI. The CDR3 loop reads CASSRTGEKSYEQYF. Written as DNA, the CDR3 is TGTGCCAGCAGTAGGACAGGGGAAAAGTCCTACGAGCAGTACTTC.

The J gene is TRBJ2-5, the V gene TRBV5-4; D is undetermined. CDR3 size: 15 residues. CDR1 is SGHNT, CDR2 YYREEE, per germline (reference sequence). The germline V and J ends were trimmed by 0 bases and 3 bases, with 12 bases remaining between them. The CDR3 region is CASSLGPLAEETQYF. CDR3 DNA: TGTGCCAGCAGCTTGGGTCCCTTAGCCGAAGAGACCCAGTACTTC.

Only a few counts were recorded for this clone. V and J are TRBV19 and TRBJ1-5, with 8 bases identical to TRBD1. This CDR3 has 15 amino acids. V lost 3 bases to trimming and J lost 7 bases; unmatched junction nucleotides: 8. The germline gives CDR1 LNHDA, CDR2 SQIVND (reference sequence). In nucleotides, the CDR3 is TGTGCCAGTAGTATTAGCGGACAGGGCTTACAGCCCCAGCATTTT. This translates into CASSISGQGLQPQHF.